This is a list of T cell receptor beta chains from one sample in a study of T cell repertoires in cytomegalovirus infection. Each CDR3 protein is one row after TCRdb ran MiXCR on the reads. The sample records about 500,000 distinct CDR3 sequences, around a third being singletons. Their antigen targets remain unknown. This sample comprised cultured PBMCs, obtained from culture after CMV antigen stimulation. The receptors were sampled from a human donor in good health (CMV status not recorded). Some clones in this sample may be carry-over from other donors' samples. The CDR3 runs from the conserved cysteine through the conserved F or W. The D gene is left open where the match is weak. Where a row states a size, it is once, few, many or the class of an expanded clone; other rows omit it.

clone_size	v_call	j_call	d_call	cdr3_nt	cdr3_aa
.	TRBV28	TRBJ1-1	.	TGTGCCAGCAGTTTCCTACAGGGCCACACTGAAGCTTTCTTT	CASSFLQGHTEAFF
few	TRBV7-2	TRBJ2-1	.	TGTGCCAGCAGCCCAACGGAGGCGGGGGCTTCCTACAATGAGCAGTTCTTC	CASSPTEAGASYNEQFF
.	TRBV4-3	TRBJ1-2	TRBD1	TGCGCCAGCAGCCACCCGGACAGGGGTGGATACTATGGCTACACCTTC	CASSHPDRGGYYGYTF
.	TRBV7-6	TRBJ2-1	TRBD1	TGTGCTAGCAGCCTCACAGGGGGAAAGCCCTACAATGAGCAGTTCTTC	CASSLTGGKPYNEQFF
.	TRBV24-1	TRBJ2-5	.	TGTGCCACCAGTCCCGGGGGTGGCGGGATCGAGACCCAGTACTTC	CATSPGGGGIETQYF
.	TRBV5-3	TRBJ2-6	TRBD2	TGTGCCAGCAGCCGCACTAGCGGGAACGATGCTGGGGCCAACGTCCTGACTTTC	CASSRTSGNDAGANVLTF
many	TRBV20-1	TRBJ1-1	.	TGCAGTGCTAGGTTTAAGGGCTCGAGGAACACTGAAGCTTTCTTT	CSARFKGSRNTEAFF
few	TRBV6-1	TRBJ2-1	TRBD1	TGTGCCAGCATTCCCCAAGGACAGGGGGCAAATGAGCAGTTCTTC	CASIPQGQGANEQFF
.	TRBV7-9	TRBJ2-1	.	TGTGCCAGCAGCTTAGGAGGGATGCGGGGACTGAGGGTCAATGAGCAGTTCTTC	CASSLGGMRGLRVNEQFF
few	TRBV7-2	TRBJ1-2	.	TGTGCCAGCAGCCGGACGGACTATGGCTACACCTTC	CASSRTDYGYTF
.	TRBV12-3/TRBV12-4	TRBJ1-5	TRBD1	TGTGCCAGCAGTTCTGCGAGGGGGCCGCAGCATTTT	CASSSARGPQHF
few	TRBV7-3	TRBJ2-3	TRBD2	TGTGCCAGCAGCCCTACGACCCCGACTAGCGGGGGGGACACAGATACGCAGTATTTT	CASSPTTPTSGGDTDTQYF
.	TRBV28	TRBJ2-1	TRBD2	TGTGCCAGCAGTTTGAGTATGCTAGCGGGAACGCAGTTCTTC	CASSLSMLAGTQFF
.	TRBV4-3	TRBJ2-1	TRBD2	TGCGCCAGCAGCCAAGATGGAGCGGGACGAAGCTACAATGAGCAGTTCTTC	CASSQDGAGRSYNEQFF
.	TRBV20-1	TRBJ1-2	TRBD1	TGCAGTGCTAAGGACAGGGAAAGACCACCTAACTATGGCTACACCTTC	CSAKDRERPPNYGYTF
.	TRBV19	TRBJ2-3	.	TGTGCCAGTAGTATAGACAGGGTGAGCACAGATACGCAGTATTTT	CASSIDRVSTDTQYF
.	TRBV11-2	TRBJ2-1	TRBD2	TGTGCCAGCAGCTTATCCGGCAGAGGTAGCGGGATTTTCGATGAGCAGTTCTTC	CASSLSGRGSGIFDEQFF
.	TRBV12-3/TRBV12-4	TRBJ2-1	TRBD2	TGTGCCAGCAAGACCCGACTAGCGGGGTACAATGAGCAGTTCTTC	CASKTRLAGYNEQFF
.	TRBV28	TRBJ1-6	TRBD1	TGTGACCACTGGGACAGGGGGCTCTCACCCCTCCACTTT	CDHWDRGLSPLHF
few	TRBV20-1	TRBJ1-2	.	TGCAGTGCTAGACCAGGTGGCCTCTCTGGCTACACCTTC	CSARPGGLSGYTF
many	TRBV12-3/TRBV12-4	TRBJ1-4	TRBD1	TGTGCCAGCAGTCCAGGACAGGGTCCCACCAATGAAAAACTGTTTTTT	CASSPGQGPTNEKLFF
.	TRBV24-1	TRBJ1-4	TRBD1	TGTGCCACCAGTGATTCAGGGGGCGTTGAAAAACTGTTTTTT	CATSDSGGVEKLFF
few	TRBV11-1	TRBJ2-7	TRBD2	TGTGCCAGCAGCTTAGGGTCCAGCGGGAACTACGAGCAGTACTTC	CASSLGSSGNYEQYF
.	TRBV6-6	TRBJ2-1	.	TGTGCCAGCAGTTACTCGTCTTGGAATGAGCAGTTCTTC	CASSYSSWNEQFF
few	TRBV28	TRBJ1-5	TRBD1	TGTGCCAGCAGCTTCTCACAGGGGGCCCTTAGCAATCAGCCCCAGCATTTT	CASSFSQGALSNQPQHF
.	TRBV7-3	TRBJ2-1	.	TGTGCCAGCAGCAACCGGGACACTGAGCAGTTCTTC	CASSNRDTEQFF
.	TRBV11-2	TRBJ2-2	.	TGTGCCAGCAGCCGCTACTTGGGCGGCGGGGAGCTGTTTTTT	CASSRYLGGGELFF
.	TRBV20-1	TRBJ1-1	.	TGCAGTGCTAGAGTAAGGGAGAATGAAGCTTTCTTT	CSARVRENEAFF
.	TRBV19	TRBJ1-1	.	TGTGCCAGTAGTATTAAGGCCATGAACACTGAAGCTTTCTTT	CASSIKAMNTEAFF
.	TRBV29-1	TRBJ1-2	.	TGCAGCGTTATCAGGCAGGGTGAAGGCTACACCTTC	CSVIRQGEGYTF